The clone carrying this TCR beta chain was seen only a few times. This entry is derived from a study of neurological immune-mediated disorders. TCRdb used MiXCR to reprocess the 5' RACE reads, holding one entry per CDR3 protein. The sample has 55,000 to 70,000 distinct CDR3 sequences, more than 9.5% seen once. This CDR3 has 14 amino acids. CDR1 is SGHTA and CDR2 is FQGNSA in the germline V gene. The germline V and J ends were trimmed by 1 base and 1 base, with 7 bases remaining between them. The clonotype originates from a man in his 60s in good health. The sequencing input was PBMCs. The rearrangement joins TRBV7-2 to TRBJ2-5; no clear D. CDR3 loop: CASSLGAVQETQYF. CDR3 in DNA: TGTGCCAGCAGCTTAGGGGCTGTCCAAGAGACCCAGTACTTC.